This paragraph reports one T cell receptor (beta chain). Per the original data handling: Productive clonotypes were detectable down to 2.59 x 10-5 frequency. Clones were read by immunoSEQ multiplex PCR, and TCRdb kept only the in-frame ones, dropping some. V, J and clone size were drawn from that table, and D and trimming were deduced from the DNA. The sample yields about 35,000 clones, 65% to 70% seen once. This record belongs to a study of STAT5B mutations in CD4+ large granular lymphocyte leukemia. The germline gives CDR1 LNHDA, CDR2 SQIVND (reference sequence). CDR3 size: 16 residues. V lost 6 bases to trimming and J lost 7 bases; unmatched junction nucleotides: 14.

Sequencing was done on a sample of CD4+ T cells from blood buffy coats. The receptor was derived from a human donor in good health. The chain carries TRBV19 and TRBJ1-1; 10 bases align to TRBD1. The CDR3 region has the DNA TGTGCCAGTAGGCCCTGGGACAGGGGCGGGGGGGATGAAGCTTTCTTT. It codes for CASRPWDRGGGDEAFF.